The following is a TCR beta chain sequence with its context. Its target is not known. TCRdb re-called the reads with MiXCR, one entry per CDR3 protein. Seen here are 200,000 to 300,000 distinct CDR3 sequences, approximately 13% observed once, and the top ten hold around 9.5%. CDR3 size: 13 residues. The V and J ends lost 4 bases and 0 bases respectively, with 10 bases between them. Looked up from germline, CDR1 is SQVTM and CDR2 is ANQGSEA. This entry belongs to a study of T cell repertoires in cytomegalovirus infection. Study-level information: CMV infection and matching HLA type were both indicated by public TCR beta signatures.

Study-wide findings and caveats: What dominated the ex vivo response were HLA-C-restricted CMV-specific TCR beta clonotypes.

The specimen was PBMCs. The chain uses TRBV29-1 and TRBJ2-7; D is possibly TRBD1 (6 bases). The source is a human donor in good health (CMV status not recorded). Some clones in this sample may be carry-over from other donors' samples. CDR3 nucleotide sequence: TGCAGCGTTGGGGGGCTTAGCTCCTACGAGCAGTACTTC. Translated: CSVGGLSSYEQYF.